This T cell receptor (beta chain) was identified in a study of beta chain features in type 1 diabetes. Study-wide results and limits: Within the patient group, naive, central memory and Treg TCRB repertoires appeared more similar to each other than within healthy donors. TCRB CDR3 length was moderately but significantly reduced in all four CD4+ subsets of Type 1 diabetes patients.

Note on this clone: The antigen is unknown.

Looked up from germline, CDR1 is SGHTA and CDR2 is FQGNSA. The CDR3 has 16 residues. The V and J ends lost 0 bases and 1 base respectively, with 10 bases between them. Expressed TCRB transcripts were sequenced, since all the RNA that had been isolated was reverse transcribed. Average reads for naive, central memory and regulatory T cell samples were 3.5 million to 4.5 million. The data were produced by immunoSEQ multiplex PCR, yet TCRdb's version contains in-frame clones alone and is incomplete. The table shows 100,000 to 150,000 clones, with approximately 10% occurring only once. This clonotype originated in a man younger than 45 with type 1 diabetes. Sequencing was done on a sample of central memory CD4+ T cells from blood. The chain has TRBV7-2 and TRBJ2-1, with a possible D match to TRBD1 (5 bases). In DNA, the CDR3 is TGTGCCAGCAGCTTAGCAGGGGTAAGATCCTACAATGAGCAGTTCTTC. As protein: CASSLAGVRSYNEQFF.